What follows describes a single T cell receptor beta chain. Antigen specificity is unknown. V lost 5 bases and J lost 3, with 14 bases in between. The germline V gene encodes CDR1 SGHDT and CDR2 YYEEEE. The CDR3 consists of 14 residues. TCRdb ran MiXCR on the RT-PCR reads and lists one entry per CDR3 protein. Among roughly 520,000 distinct CDR3 sequences listed, about 25% were seen once. The data are from a study of response to subunit inactivated influenza vaccine. Study observations and caveats: The authors suggested that few new T cells are recruited per seasonal influenza vaccination.

The source material was CD4+ T cells sorted from PBMCs, sampled 4 to 6 days after vaccination. The chain links TRBV5-6 to TRBJ2-5; weak D call: TRBD1 (6 bases). This clonotype originated in a man aged 50-59 years who received an inactivated influenza vaccine. The CDR3 nucleotides are TGTGCCAGCAGTTTACAACAGGGTAAAGAGACCCAGTACTTC. It specifies CASSLQQGKETQYF.